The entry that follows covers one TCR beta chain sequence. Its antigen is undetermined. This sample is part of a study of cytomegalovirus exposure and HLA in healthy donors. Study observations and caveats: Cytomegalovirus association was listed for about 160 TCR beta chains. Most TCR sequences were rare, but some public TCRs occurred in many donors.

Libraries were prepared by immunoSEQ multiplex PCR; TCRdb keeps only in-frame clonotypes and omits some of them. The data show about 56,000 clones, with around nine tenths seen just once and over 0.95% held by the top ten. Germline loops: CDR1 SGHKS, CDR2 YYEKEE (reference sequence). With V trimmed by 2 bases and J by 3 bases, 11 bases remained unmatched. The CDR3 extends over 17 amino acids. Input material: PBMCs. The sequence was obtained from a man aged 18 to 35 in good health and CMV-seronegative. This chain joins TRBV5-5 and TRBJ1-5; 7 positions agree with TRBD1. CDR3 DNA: TGTGCCAGCAGCTTCGGTCCGGAGACAGGGAACAATCAGCCCCAGCATTTT. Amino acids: CASSFGPETGNNQPQHF.